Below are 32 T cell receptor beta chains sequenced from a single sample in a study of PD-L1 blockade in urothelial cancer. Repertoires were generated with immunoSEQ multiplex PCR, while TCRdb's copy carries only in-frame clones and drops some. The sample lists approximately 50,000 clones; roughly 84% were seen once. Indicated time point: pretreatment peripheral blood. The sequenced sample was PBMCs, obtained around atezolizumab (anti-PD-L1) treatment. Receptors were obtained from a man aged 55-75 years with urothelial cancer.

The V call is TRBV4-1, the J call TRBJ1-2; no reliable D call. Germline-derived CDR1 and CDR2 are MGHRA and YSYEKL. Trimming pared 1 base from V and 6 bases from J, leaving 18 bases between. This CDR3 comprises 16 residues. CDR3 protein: CASSQAPSRVKDGYTF. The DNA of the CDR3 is TGCGCCAGCAGCCAAGCCCCCAGCCGGGTTAAGGATGGCTACACCTTC.

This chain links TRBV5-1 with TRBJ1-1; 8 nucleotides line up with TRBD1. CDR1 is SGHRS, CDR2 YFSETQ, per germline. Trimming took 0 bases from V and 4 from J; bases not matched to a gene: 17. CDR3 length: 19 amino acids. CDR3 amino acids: CASSLAGRGLGLVGTEAFF. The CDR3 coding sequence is TGCGCCAGCAGCTTGGCCGGCAGGGGGCTAGGTTTGGTTGGCACTGAAGCTTTCTTT.

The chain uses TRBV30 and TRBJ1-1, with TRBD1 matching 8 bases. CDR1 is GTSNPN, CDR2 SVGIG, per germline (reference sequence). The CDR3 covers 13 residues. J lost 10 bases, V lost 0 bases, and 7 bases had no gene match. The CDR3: CAWSVSDGTGAFF. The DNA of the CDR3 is TGTGCCTGGAGTGTTTCTGATGGGACAGGAGCTTTCTTT.

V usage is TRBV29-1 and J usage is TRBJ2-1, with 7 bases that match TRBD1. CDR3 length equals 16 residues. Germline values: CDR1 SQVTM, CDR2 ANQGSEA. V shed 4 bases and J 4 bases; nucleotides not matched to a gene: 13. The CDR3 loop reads CSVGVRGGTAYNEQFF. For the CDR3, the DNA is TGCAGCGTTGGGGTTAGAGGTGGGACAGCATACAATGAGCAGTTCTTC.

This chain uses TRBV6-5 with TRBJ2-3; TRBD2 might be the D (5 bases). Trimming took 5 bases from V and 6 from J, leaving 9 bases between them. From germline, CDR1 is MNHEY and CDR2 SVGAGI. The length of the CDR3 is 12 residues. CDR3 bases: TGTGCCAGCAGTACTAGGTCCGATACGCAGTATTTT. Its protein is CASSTRSDTQYF.

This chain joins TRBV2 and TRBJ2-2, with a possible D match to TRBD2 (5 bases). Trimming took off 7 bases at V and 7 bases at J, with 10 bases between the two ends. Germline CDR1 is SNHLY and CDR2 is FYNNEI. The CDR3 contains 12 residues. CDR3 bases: TGTGCCAGCACGAGGGTTGGCGGGGAGCTGTTTTTT. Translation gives CASTRVGGELFF.

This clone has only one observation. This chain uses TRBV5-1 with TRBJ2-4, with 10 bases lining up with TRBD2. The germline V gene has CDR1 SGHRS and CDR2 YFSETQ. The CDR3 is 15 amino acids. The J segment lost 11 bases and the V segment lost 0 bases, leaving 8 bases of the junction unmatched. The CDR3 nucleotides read TGCGCCAGCAGCTTGGCCTCGGCTAGCGGGAGTTTTCAGTACTTC. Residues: CASSLASASGSFQYF.

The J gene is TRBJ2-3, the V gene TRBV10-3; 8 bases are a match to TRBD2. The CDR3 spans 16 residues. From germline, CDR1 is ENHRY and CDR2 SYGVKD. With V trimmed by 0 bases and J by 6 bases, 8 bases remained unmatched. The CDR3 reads CAISESVSGGRDTQYF. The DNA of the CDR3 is TGTGCCATCAGTGAGTCTGTGTCGGGAGGGAGGGATACGCAGTATTTT.

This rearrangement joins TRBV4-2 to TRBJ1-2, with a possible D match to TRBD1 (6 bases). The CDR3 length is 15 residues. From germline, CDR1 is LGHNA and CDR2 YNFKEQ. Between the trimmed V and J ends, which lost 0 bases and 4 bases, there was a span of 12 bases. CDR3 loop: CASSQEPTGPYGYTF. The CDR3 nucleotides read TGTGCCAGCAGCCAAGAGCCGACAGGACCCTATGGCTACACCTTC.

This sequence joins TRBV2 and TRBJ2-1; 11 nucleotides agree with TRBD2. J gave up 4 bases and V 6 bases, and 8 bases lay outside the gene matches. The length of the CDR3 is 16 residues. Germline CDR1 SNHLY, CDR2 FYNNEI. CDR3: CASRAPSGGLYNEQFF. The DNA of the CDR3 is TGTGCCAGCAGGGCGCCTAGCGGGGGGTTATACAATGAGCAGTTCTTC. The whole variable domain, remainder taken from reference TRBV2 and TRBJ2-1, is EPEVTQTPSHQVTQMGQEVILRCVPISNHLYFYWYRQILGQKVEFLVSFYNNEISEKSEIFDDQFSVERPDGSNFTLKIRSTKLEDSAMYFCASRAPSGGLYNEQFFGPGTRLTVL.

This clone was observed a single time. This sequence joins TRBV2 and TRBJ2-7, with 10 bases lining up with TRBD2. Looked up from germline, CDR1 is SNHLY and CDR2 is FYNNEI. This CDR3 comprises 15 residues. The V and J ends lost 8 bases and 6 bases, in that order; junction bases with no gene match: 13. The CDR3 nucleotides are TGTGCCAGCCTCCAGCGGGAGGGGGTTCCAGGCGAGCAGTACTTC. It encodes CASLQREGVPGEQYF.

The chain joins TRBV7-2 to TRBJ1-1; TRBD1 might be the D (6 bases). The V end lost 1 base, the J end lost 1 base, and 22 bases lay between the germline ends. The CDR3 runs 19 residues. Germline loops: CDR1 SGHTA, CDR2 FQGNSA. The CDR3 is CASSLGPVGAFLGNTEAFF. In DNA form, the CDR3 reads TGTGCCAGCAGCTTAGGCCCGGTGGGGGCCTTCCTGGGGAACACTGAAGCTTTCTTT.

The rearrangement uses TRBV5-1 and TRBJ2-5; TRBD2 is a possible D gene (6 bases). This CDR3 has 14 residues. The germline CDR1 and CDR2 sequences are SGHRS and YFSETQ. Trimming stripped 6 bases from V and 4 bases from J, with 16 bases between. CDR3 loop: CASIREPFSETQYF. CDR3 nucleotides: TGCGCCAGCATACGGGAGCCTTTTTCAGAGACCCAGTACTTC. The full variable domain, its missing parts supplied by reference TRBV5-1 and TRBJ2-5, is KAGVTQTPRYLIKTRGQQVTLSCSPISGHRSVSWYQQTPGQGLQFLFEYFSETQRNKGNFPGRFSGRQFSNSRSEMNVSTLELGDSALYLCASIREPFSETQYFGPGTRLLVL.

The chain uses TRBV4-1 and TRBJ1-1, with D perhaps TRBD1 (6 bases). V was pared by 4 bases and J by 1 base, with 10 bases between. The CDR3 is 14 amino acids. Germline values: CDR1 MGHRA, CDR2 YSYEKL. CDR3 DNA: TGCGCCAGCAGCCTAGCAGGGGCGAACACTGAAGCTTTCTTT. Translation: CASSLAGANTEAFF.

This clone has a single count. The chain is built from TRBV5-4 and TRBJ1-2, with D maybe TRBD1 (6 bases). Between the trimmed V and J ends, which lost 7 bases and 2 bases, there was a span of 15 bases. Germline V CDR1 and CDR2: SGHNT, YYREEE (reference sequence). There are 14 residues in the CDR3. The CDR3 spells CASRHRVENYGYTF. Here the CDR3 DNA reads TGTGCCAGCCGCCACAGGGTGGAAAACTATGGCTACACCTTC. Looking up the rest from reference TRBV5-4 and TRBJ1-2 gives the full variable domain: ETGVTQSPTHLIKTRGQQVTLRCSSQSGHNTVSWYQQALGQGPQFIFQYYREEENGRGNFPPRFSGLQFPNYSSELNVNALELDDSALYLCASRHRVENYGYTFGSGTRLTVV.

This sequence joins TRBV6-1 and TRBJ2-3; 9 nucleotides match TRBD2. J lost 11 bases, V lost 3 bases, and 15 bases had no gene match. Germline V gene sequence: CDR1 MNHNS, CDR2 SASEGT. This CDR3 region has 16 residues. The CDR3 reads CASSEEGLAPGGKQYF. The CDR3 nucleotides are TGTGCCAGCAGTGAGGAGGGACTAGCCCCGGGGGGTAAGCAGTATTTT.

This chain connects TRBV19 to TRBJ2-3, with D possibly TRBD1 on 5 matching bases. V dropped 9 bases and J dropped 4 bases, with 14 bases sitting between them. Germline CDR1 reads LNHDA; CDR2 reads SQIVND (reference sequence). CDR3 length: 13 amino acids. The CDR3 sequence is CASKRGSADTQYF. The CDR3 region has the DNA TGTGCCAGCAAAAGGGGTTCGGCAGATACGCAGTATTTT.

The CDR3 region has the DNA TGTGCCAGCAGCTTAGGGCGGCGCTCCTACGAGCAGTACTTC. Translated: CASSLGRRSYEQYF. V usage is TRBV11-2 and J usage is TRBJ2-7; no reliable D call. The CDR3 loop spans 14 amino acids. Per germline, CDR1 SGHAT and CDR2 FQNNGV. The germline V and J ends were trimmed by 1 base and 0 bases, with 7 bases remaining between them.

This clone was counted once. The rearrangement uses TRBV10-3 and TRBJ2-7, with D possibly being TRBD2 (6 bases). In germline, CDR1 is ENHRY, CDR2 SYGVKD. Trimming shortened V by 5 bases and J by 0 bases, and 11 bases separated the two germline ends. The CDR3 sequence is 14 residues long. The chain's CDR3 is CAISIRGISYEQYF. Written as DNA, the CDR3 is TGTGCCATCAGTATACGGGGGATCTCCTACGAGCAGTACTTC.

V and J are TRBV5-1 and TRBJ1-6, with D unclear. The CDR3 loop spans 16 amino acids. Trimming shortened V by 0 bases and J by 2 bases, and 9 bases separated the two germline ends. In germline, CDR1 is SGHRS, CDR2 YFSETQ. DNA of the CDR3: TGCGCCAGCAGCTTGGAAAGTTCGGCCTATAATTCACCCCTCCACTTT. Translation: CASSLESSAYNSPLHF. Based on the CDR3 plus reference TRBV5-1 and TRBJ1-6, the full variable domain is KAGVTQTPRYLIKTRGQQVTLSCSPISGHRSVSWYQQTPGQGLQFLFEYFSETQRNKGNFPGRFSGRQFSNSRSEMNVSTLELGDSALYLCASSLESSAYNSPLHFGNGTRLTVT.

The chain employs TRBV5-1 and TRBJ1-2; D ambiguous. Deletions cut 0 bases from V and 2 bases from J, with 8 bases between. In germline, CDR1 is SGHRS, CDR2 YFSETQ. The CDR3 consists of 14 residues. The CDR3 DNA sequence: TGCGCCAGCAGCTTGGAGGGCGGGAACTATGGCTACACCTTC. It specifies CASSLEGGNYGYTF. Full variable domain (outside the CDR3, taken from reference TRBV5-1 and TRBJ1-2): KAGVTQTPRYLIKTRGQQVTLSCSPISGHRSVSWYQQTPGQGLQFLFEYFSETQRNKGNFPGRFSGRQFSNSRSEMNVSTLELGDSALYLCASSLEGGNYGYTFGSGTRLTVV.

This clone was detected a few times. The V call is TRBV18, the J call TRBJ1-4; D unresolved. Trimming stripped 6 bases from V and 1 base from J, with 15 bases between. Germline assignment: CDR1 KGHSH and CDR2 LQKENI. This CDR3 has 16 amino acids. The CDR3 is CASSPRHYGTNEKLFF. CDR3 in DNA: TGTGCCAGCTCTCCTCGGCACTATGGAACTAATGAAAAACTGTTTTTT.

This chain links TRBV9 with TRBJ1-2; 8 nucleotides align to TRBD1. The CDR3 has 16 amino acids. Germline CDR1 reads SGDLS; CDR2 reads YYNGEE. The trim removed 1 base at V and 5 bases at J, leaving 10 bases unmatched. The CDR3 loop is CASSVSSQGAVYGYTF. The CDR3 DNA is TGTGCCAGCAGCGTAAGCTCCCAGGGGGCTGTTTATGGCTACACCTTC.

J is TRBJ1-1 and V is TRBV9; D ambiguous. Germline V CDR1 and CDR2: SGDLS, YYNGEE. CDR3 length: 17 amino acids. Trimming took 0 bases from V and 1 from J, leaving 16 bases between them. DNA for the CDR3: TGTGCCAGCAGCGTAGGAGCTTGGGTCGGAGGGAACACTGAAGCTTTCTTT. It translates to CASSVGAWVGGNTEAFF.

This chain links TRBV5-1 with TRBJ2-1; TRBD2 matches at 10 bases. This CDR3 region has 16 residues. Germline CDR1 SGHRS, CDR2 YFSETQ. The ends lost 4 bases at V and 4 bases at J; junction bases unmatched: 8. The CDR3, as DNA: TGCGCCAGCAGCGTGACTAGCGGGTTGGGATACAATGAGCAGTTCTTC. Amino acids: CASSVTSGLGYNEQFF.

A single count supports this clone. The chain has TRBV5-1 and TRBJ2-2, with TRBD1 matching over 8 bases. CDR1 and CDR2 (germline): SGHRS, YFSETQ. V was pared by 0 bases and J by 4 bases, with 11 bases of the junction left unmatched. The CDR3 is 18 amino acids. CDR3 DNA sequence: TGCGCCAGCAGCTTGGGGGGATCCGGGACAGGACGCACCGGGGAGCTGTTTTTT. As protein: CASSLGGSGTGRTGELFF. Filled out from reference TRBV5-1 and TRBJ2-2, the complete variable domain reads KAGVTQTPRYLIKTRGQQVTLSCSPISGHRSVSWYQQTPGQGLQFLFEYFSETQRNKGNFPGRFSGRQFSNSRSEMNVSTLELGDSALYLCASSLGGSGTGRTGELFFGEGSRLTVL.

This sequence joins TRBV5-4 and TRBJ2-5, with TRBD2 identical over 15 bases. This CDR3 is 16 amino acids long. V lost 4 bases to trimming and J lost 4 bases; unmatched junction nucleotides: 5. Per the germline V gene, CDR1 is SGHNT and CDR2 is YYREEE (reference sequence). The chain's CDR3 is CASSGLAGGKAETQYF. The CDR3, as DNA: TGTGCCAGCAGCGGACTAGCGGGGGGGAAGGCAGAGACCCAGTACTTC.

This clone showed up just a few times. This chain's CDR3 is CASSLGQGVNTGELFF. The CDR3, as DNA: TGTGCCAGCAGCTTGGGACAGGGGGTGAACACCGGGGAGCTGTTTTTT. This chain uses TRBV7-9 with TRBJ2-2, with 11 nucleotides matching TRBD1. This CDR3 has 16 residues. Trimming took 3 bases from V and 1 from J; bases not matched to a gene: 1. CDR1 is SEHNR, CDR2 FQNEAQ, per germline (reference sequence).

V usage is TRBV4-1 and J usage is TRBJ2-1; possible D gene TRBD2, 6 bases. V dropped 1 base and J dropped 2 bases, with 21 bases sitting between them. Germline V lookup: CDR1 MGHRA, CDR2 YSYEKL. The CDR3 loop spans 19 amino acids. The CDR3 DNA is TGCGCCAGCAGCCAAGTGGGGGATATGACGGGGAGGCCCTACAATGAGCAGTTCTTC. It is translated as CASSQVGDMTGRPYNEQFF.

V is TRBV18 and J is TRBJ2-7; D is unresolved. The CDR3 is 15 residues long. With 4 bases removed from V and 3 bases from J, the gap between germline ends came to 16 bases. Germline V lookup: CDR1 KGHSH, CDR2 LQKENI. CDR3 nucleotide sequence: TGTGCCAGCTCACGGGCGCCACCCCAACTCTACGAGCAGTACTTC. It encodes CASSRAPPQLYEQYF.

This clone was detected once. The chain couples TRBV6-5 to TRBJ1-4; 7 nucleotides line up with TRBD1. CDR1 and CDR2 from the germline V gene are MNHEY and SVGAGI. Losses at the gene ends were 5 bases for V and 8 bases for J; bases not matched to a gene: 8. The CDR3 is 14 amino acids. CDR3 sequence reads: CASSNTGEGEKLFF. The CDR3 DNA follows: TGTGCCAGCAGTAATACAGGGGAAGGGGAAAAACTGTTTTTT.

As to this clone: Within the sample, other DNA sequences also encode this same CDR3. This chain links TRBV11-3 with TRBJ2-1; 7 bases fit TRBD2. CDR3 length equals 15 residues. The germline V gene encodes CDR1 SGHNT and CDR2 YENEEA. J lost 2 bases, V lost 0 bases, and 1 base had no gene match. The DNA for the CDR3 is TGTGCCAGCAGCTTAGACAGCGGGACCTACAATGAGCAGTTCTTC. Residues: CASSLDSGTYNEQFF.